The source of this T cell receptor beta chain is a study of cytomegalovirus exposure and HLA in healthy donors. Findings and limits, study-wide: A missense DCLRE1C variant was associated with V- and J-gene trimming of TCR beta chains in a later analysis, and an independent cohort replicated the association.

With respect to this clone: Its matching antigen is unknown.

Per the germline V gene, CDR1 is MDHEN and CDR2 is SYDVKM. The junction had 6 bases not matched to a gene; V was cut back by 6 bases and J by 7 bases. The CDR3 runs 15 residues. 13 Jbeta primers and 60 Vbeta primers were used for the PCR. As originally analysed: In a later analysis, approximately 80 million unique TCR beta chains included roughly 11 million shared by two or more donors. Sequencing was performed with immunoSEQ multiplex PCR; in TCRdb, only in-frame clones are kept and a portion is missing. That table is the source of V, J and clone size, and D and trimming were worked out from the DNA. This sample has 100,000 to 150,000 clones, with roughly 80% found just once. Unrecorded immune exposures were likely, despite nominal health at sampling.

The sequence came from a man between 25 and 39 years old in good health and CMV-seropositive. The sample consisted of PBMCs. V gene TRBV28 combines with J gene TRBJ1-4; 12 nucleotides align to TRBD1. CDR3 DNA: TGTGCCAGCAGCCTGCCGGGACAGGGGGCTGAAAAACTGTTTTTT. This encodes CASSLPGQGAEKLFF.